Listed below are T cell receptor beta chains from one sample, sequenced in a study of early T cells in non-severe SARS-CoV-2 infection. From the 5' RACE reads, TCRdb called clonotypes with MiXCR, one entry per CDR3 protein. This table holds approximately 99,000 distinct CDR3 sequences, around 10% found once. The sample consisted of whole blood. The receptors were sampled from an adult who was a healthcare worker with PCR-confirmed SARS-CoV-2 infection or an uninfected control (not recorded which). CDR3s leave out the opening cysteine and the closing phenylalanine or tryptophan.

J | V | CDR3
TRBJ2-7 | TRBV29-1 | SAKGATYEQY
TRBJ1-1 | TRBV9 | ASSVGIGEMNTEAF
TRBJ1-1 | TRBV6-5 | ASSYGTGKNTEAF
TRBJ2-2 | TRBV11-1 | ASSYVNTGELF
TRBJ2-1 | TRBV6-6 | ASSYSRGAYNEQF
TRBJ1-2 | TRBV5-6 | ASSSSALTYGYT
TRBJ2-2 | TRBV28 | ASSLDGFTGELF
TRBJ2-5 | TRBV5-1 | ASSLGQSSLKMETQY
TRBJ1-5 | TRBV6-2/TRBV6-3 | ASREAKDQPQH
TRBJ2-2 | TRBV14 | ASSPESTGELF
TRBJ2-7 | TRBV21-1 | ASSKLRDSDEQY
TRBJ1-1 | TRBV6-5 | ASTPPGQGEAF
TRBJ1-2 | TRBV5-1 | ASSLGQGTGYT
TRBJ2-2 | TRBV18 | ASSPTQLAGGTNTGELF
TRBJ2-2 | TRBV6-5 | ASSPLDTTGELF
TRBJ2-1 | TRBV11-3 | ASSLERLAGYNEQF
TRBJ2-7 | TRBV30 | AWRSSRSSYEQY
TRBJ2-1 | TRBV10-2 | ASMIRGGQGF
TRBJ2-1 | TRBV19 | ASKKTGAYNEQF
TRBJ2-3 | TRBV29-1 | SVWGALGSTDTQY
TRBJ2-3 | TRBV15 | ATTKGTGAVDTQY
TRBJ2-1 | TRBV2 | ASSQGATEQF
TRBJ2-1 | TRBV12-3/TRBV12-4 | ASSLDYYNEQF
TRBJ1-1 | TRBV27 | ASSSRQGAYTEAF
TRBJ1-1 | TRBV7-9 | ASSWGLNTEAF
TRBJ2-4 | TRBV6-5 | ASSPSYLGGLPLGKNIQY
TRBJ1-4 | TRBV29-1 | SVEDRSRTGEKLF
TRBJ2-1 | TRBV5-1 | ASSSLAGYQAEQF
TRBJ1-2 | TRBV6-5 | ASSLSGTSYGYT
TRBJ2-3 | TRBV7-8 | ASSLGTSGHTDTQY
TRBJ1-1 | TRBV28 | ASTVNTEAF
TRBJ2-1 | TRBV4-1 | ASSHLGLAGARSSYNEQF